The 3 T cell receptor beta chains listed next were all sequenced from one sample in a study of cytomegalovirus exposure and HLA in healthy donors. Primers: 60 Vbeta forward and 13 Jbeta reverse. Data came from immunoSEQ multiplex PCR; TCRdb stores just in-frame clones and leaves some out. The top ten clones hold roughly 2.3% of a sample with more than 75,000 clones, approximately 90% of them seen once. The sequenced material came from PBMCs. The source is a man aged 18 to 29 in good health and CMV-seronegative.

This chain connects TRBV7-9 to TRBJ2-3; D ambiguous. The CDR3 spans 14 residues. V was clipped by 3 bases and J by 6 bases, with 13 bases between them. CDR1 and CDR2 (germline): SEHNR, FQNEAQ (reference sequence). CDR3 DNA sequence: TGTGCCAGCAGCTTCCCCGATTACGGGGATACGCAGTATTTT. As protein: CASSFPDYGDTQYF.

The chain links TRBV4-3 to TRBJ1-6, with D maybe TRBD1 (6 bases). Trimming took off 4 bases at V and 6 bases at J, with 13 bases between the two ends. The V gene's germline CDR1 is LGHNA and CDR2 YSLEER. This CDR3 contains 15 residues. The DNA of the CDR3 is TGCGCCAGCAGCCCCAACAGGGCTCCTAATTCACCCCTCCACTTT. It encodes CASSPNRAPNSPLHF.

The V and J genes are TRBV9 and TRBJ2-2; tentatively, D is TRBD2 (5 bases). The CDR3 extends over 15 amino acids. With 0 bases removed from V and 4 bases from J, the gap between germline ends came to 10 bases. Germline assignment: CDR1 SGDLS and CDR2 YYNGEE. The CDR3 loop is CASSVGQAGTGELFF. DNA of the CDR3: TGTGCCAGCAGCGTAGGGCAGGCGGGCACCGGGGAGCTGTTTTTT.